This is a list of T cell receptor beta chains from one sample in a study of cytotoxic CD8 clonotypes in ibrutinib-treated CLL. Repertoires were generated with immunoSEQ multiplex PCR, while TCRdb's copy carries only in-frame clones and drops some. In the table there are approximately 140,000 clones, 91% of which are singletons. The source was PBMCs, collected after 12 months of ibrutinib treatment. Receptor source: a human donor with chronic lymphocytic leukemia. Both conserved end residues are part of each CDR3. The order of the fields is J gene, D gene, clone size, V gene, CDR3 DNA, CDR3 protein. The D gene is left open where the match is weak. Clone size is stated in some rows and not others, as once, few, many or a class when expanded.

TRBJ2-2 NA NA TRBV2 TGTGCCAGCAGCCTCCAGGGGCGGAAAACCGGGGAGCTGTTTTTT CASSLQGRKTGELFF
TRBJ2-7 NA NA TRBV15 TGTGCCACCAGCAGAGATCGAGGGGTCTACGAGCAGTACTTC CATSRDRGVYEQYF
TRBJ2-6 NA NA TRBV21-1 TGTGCCAGCAGCAAAGGGACTAGCGGGAGTATTTCACATGGGGCCAACGTCCTGACTTTC CASSKGTSGSISHGANVLTF
TRBJ1-5 NA NA TRBV4-1 TGCGCCAGCAGCCAAGCCAGCGATTCCGCGGGACCCCAGCATTTT CASSQASDSAGPQHF
TRBJ2-5 NA NA TRBV7-7 TGTGCTAGCAGCCCCGGGCCAGGGACGGAGACCCAGTACTTC CASSPGPGTETQYF
TRBJ1-1 TRBD1 NA TRBV28 TGTGCCAGCAGTTACAGGGGGCTAAGGAACACTGAAGCTTTCTTT CASSYRGLRNTEAFF
TRBJ1-1 TRBD1 NA TRBV27 TGTGCCAGCAGTTTATGGACAGGGACGAACACTGAAGCTTTCTTT CASSLWTGTNTEAFF
TRBJ2-7 NA NA TRBV18 TGTGCCAGCTCAGCAGCTGACAGCGGCTACGAGCAGTACTTC CASSAADSGYEQYF
TRBJ2-2 NA NA TRBV11-2 TGTGCCAGCAACCTACCCCCGGGGGAGCTGTTTTTT CASNLPPGELFF
TRBJ2-7 TRBD1 once TRBV5-4 TGTGCCAGCAGCCCCGACACAGGGGGCGGGACCTACGAGCAGTACTTC CASSPDTGGGTYEQYF
TRBJ2-7 TRBD2 NA TRBV5-1 TGCGCCAGCAGCTCAAAAGGGACTAGCGGGAGGCCCCGAACCTACGAGCAGTACTTC CASSSKGTSGRPRTYEQYF
TRBJ1-2 NA NA TRBV19 TGTGCCAGTACTCCCTTTCTGCTGAATCAGTTAGAGGATGGCTACACCTTC CASTPFLLNQLEDGYTF
TRBJ2-7 NA NA TRBV28 TGTGCCAGCAGTTTAAACCACTACGAGCAGTACTTC CASSLNHYEQYF
TRBJ2-7 TRBD1 NA TRBV28 TGTGCCAGCAGTTTCACCGCAGGGGGCTACGAGCAGTACTTC CASSFTAGGYEQYF
TRBJ2-1 TRBD1 once TRBV27 TGTGCCAGCAGTTCGGGACAGGGCCACAATGAGCAGTTCTTC CASSSGQGHNEQFF
TRBJ2-2 NA NA TRBV28 TGTGCCAGCAGTTTTGGCGGCACCGGGGAGCTGTTTTTT CASSFGGTGELFF
TRBJ2-1 TRBD2 NA TRBV7-9 TGTGCCAGCAGCACCTATAGCGGGAGGGCAATGTATGAGCAGTTCTTC CASSTYSGRAMYEQFF
TRBJ2-7 NA NA TRBV6-5 TGTGCCAGCATTCCTGCTGGGGGCAGGGGCTACGAGCAGTACTTC CASIPAGGRGYEQYF
TRBJ1-1 NA NA TRBV6-5 TGTGCCAGCAGGAGGGAGAACACTGAAGCTTTCTTT CASRRENTEAFF
TRBJ2-1 NA NA TRBV29-1 TGCAGCGTTGAAACCCGGGAGTCGTATGTCTTC CSVETRESYVF
TRBJ2-6 NA NA TRBV2 TGTGCCAGCAGTGGTACTGCCACTGGGGCCAACGTCCTGACTTTC CASSGTATGANVLTF
TRBJ2-4 NA NA TRBV9 TGTGCCAGCAGCGTAGAGGGTAGAGGGTTGGGAAACATTCAGTACTTC CASSVEGRGLGNIQYF
TRBJ1-5 NA NA TRBV28 TGTGCCAGCAGTGGGGGGGATGTTCAGCCCCAGCATTTT CASSGGDVQPQHF
TRBJ1-5 NA once TRBV19 TGTGCCAGTGCCGACATTGGACAGCCCCAGCATTTT CASADIGQPQHF
TRBJ1-1 NA NA TRBV19 TGTGCCAGTAGTATAGTACAGGAAACTGAAGCTTTCTTT CASSIVQETEAFF
TRBJ2-5 NA NA TRBV5-1 TGCGCCAGCAGCTTGGGCAGGACCCAAGAGACCCAGTACTTC CASSLGRTQETQYF
TRBJ2-7 NA NA TRBV2 TGTGCCAGCAGTGTTAAGGGTTGGAAGACCTACGAGCAGTACTTC CASSVKGWKTYEQYF
TRBJ2-1 TRBD2 NA TRBV5-4 TGTGCCAGCATGATAGCGGGTTCCTACAATGAGCAGTTCTTC CASMIAGSYNEQFF
TRBJ1-4 NA NA TRBV27 TGTGCCAGCAGGCCGCGGCCGTACGACGAAAAACTGTTTTTT CASRPRPYDEKLFF
TRBJ2-7 TRBD1 NA TRBV9 TGTGCCAGCAGCCCGGGACAGAACTACGAGCAGTACTTC CASSPGQNYEQYF
TRBJ2-2 NA NA TRBV25-1 TGTGCCAGCAGTGTCACAGGAAACACCGGGGAGCTGTTTTTT CASSVTGNTGELFF
TRBJ1-1 NA NA TRBV18 TGTGCCAGCTCACCAAGGCAGGGGAAGATAAACACTGAAGCTTTCTTT CASSPRQGKINTEAFF
TRBJ1-2 NA NA TRBV6-6 TGTGCCAGCAGTTACTCGACAGTAGAAGGATACACCTTC CASSYSTVEGYTF
TRBJ1-3 NA NA TRBV27 TGTGCCAGCAGTCCCTCCCGATTCTCTGGAAACACCATATATTTT CASSPSRFSGNTIYF
TRBJ2-6 NA once TRBV29-1 TGCAGCGTTGGGGTCCACGGGGCCAACGTCCTGACTTTC CSVGVHGANVLTF
TRBJ2-7 NA NA TRBV11-2 TGTGCCAGCAGCTTCCAGACTAGTAACACTGAGCAGTACTTC CASSFQTSNTEQYF
TRBJ2-7 TRBD2 few TRBV13 TGTGCCAGCAACCGACTAGCGGGCTCTAACGAGCAGTACTTC CASNRLAGSNEQYF
TRBJ2-7 NA NA TRBV11-2 TGTGCCAGCAGCCCGGTACAAGGGGCCTACGAGCAGTACTTC CASSPVQGAYEQYF
TRBJ2-3 TRBD2 NA TRBV7-2 TGTGCCAGCAGTTTACAGGGACCGACTAGCGGGAGTGGAGCAGATACGCAGTATTTT CASSLQGPTSGSGADTQYF
TRBJ2-6 NA medium-sized TRBV14 TGTGCCAGCAGCCATTGGGGATCTGGGGCCAACGTCCTGACTTTC CASSHWGSGANVLTF
TRBJ2-5 NA NA TRBV7-8 TGTGCCAGCAGCTCAGATGGGGGGCGGGAGACCCAGTACTTC CASSSDGGRETQYF
TRBJ2-1 NA NA TRBV7-2 TGTGCCAGCACCCAAGGGGGGGCTAGCTCCAATGAGCAGTTCTTC CASTQGGASSNEQFF
TRBJ2-6 NA NA TRBV27 TGTGCCAGCAGGAGCTCTGGGGCCAACGTCCTGACTTTC CASRSSGANVLTF
TRBJ2-7 TRBD2 NA TRBV5-6 TGTGCCAGCAGGATGAGGAGCGGGAACTCCTACGAGCAGTACTTC CASRMRSGNSYEQYF
TRBJ2-7 TRBD1 NA TRBV30 TGTGCCTGGAGTGCCTCTCTGACAGGGCCGACCTACGAGCAGTACTTC CAWSASLTGPTYEQYF
TRBJ2-3 NA NA TRBV28 TGTGCCAGCAGTGGTTTTGTCACCTATAGCACAGATACGCAGTATTTT CASSGFVTYSTDTQYF
TRBJ2-1 NA NA TRBV5-1 TGCGCCAGCGAGGGCGTTGGTAATGAGCAGTTCTTC CASEGVGNEQFF
TRBJ2-1 NA NA TRBV11-2 TGTGCCAGCAGCTTACGACAGACGGGGAATGAGCAGTTCTTC CASSLRQTGNEQFF
TRBJ2-7 NA NA TRBV29-1 TGCAGCGTAAAAAGGATGGGGGCCGTTAGCGAGCAGTACTTC CSVKRMGAVSEQYF
TRBJ1-2 TRBD1 once TRBV5-1 TGCGCCAGCAGCTTGGGGGACAGGAACTATCTTGGCTACACCTTC CASSLGDRNYLGYTF
TRBJ2-1 NA NA TRBV5-8 TGTGCCAGCAGCTTGGAGGGGGGAATTTACAATGAGCAGTTCTTC CASSLEGGIYNEQFF
TRBJ2-5 NA once TRBV10-3 TGTGCCATCAGTGAAGACTTCCAAGAGACCCAGTACTTC CAISEDFQETQYF
TRBJ2-3 NA NA TRBV11-1 TGTGCCAGCAGCCGGGACGACACAGATACGCAGTATTTT CASSRDDTDTQYF
TRBJ2-1 TRBD2 NA TRBV28 TGTGCCAGCAGTTTAGCGGCTAGCGGGAGGGCGGGTAATGAGCAGTTCTTC CASSLAASGRAGNEQFF
TRBJ2-5 NA NA TRBV29-1 TGCAGCGTTGAGATGAGAGAGACCCAGTACTTC CSVEMRETQYF
TRBJ2-1 NA NA TRBV27 TGTGCCAGCAGTTTCTCGTCTAGTCCCTACAATGAGCAGTTCTTC CASSFSSSPYNEQFF
TRBJ2-5 TRBD2 NA TRBV27 TGTGCCAGCAGTCACTCCGTAGGCAGCGGGAATTACGAGAGGGAGACCCAGTACTTC CASSHSVGSGNYERETQYF
TRBJ2-3 NA NA TRBV27 TGTGCCAGCAGTCCTTATCTCACAGATACGCAGTATTTT CASSPYLTDTQYF